The text below deals with one T cell receptor beta chain. CDR3 length: 16 residues. Germline CDR1 and CDR2: SGHDN and FVKESK. The ends were cut back, 5 bases at V and 4 bases at J, with 21 bases in the middle. The data originate from a study of blood T cell repertoires in COVID-19. The protocol was immunoSEQ multiplex PCR, while the TCRdb copy is restricted to in-frame clones and leaves out a portion. The top ten clones hold roughly 15% of a sample with about 93,000 clones, about 80% of them seen once. The sequenced sample was peripheral blood. This TCR came from a human donor in a cohort sampled during active COVID-19. This rearrangement joins TRBV14 to TRBJ2-7, with a weak D call TRBD1 (5 bases). This chain's CDR3 is CASSFRQRQGPYEQYF. CDR3 nucleotides: TGTGCCAGCAGCTTCCGACAGAGACAAGGGCCGTACGAGCAGTACTTC.